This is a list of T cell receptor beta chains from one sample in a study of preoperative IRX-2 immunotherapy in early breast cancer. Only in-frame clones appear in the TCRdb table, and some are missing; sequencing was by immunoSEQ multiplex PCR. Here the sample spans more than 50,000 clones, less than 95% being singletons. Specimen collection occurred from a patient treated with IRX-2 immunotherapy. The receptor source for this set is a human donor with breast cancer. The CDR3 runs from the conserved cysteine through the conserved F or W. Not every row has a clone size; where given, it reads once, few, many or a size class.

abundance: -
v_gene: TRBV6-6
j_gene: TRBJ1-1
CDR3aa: CASHKGRHSTEAFF

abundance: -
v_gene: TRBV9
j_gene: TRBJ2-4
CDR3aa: CASSVVGGAGGENIQYF

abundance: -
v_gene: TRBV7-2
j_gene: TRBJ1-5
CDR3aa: CASSLDPWPGSNQPQHF

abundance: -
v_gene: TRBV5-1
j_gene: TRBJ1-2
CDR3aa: CASSLGVYGYGYTF

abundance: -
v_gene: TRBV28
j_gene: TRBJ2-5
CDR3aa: CASSLYRRETQYF

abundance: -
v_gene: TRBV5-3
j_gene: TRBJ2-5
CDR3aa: CARSSRDRRETQYF

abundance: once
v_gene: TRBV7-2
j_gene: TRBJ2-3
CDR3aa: CASSSDRLAGSTDTQYF

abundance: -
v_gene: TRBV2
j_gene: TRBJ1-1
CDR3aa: CASSEHQGPTEAFF

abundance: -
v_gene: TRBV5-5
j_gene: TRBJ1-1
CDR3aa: CASSFLTGRAFF

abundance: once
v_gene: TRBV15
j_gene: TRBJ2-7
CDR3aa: CATSREGYPTEQYF

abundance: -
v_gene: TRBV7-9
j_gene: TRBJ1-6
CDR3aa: CASSTTVYNSPLHF

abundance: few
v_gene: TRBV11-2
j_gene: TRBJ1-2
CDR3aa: CASSSSNYGYTF

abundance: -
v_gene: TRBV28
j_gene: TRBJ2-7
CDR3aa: CASRKGLLTEQYF

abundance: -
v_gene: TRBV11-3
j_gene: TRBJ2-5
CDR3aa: CASSLGQTIQETQYF

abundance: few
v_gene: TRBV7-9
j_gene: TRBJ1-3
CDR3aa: CASRGRRNTIYF

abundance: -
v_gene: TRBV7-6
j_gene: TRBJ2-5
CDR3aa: CASSLGDWGKETQYF

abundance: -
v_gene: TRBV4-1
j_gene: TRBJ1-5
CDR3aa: CASSPRSVNQPQHF

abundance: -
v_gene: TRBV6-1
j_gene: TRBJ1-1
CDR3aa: CASNERGMGTEAFF

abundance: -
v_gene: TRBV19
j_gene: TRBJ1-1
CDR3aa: CASSVPGAAEAFF

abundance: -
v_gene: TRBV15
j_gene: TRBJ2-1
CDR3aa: CATSRVKQGVTYNEQFF

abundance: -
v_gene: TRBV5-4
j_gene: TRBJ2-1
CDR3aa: CASSEGLGYTEQFF

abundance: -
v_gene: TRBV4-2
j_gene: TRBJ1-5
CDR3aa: CASSQDRGWNQPQHF

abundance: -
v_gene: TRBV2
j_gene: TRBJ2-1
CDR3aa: CASIWTGGPNEQFF

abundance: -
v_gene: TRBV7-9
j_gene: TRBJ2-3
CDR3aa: CASSVLAGTDTQYF

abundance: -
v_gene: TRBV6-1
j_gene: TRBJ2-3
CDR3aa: CASRVISGTEAYF

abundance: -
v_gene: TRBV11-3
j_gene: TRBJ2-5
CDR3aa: CASSDGGGTQYF

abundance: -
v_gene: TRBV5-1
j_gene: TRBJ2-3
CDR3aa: CASSPSGRVSDTQYF

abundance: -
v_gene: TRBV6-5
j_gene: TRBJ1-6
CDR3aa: CASSRQQNLRPLHF

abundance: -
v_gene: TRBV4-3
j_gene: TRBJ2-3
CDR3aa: CASSQDSSYVPDTQYF

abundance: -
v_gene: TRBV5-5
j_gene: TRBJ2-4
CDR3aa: CASSTRTSTDIQYF

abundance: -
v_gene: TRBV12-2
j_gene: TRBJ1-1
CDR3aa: CASRTGLEAFF

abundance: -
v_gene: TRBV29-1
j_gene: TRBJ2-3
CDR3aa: CSGTGISWSTDTQYF

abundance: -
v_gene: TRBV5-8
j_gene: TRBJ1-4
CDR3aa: CASRDLTANEKLFF

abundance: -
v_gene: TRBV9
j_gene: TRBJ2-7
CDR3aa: CASSGTGASYEQYF

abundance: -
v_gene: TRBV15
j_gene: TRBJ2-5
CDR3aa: CATSRPPLGAVYF

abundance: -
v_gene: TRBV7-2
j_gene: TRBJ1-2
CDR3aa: CASSLARGDYGYTF

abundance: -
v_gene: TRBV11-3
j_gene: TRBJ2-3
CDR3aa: CASSPQTRPDTQYF

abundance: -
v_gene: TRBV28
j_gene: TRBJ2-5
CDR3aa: CASSLLFPDRAKLTQYF

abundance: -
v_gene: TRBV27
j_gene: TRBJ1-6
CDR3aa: CASSVRVGSSPLHF

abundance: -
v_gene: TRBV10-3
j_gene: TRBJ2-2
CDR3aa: CAISVVENTGELFF

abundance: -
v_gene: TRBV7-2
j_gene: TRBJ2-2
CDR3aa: CASTRTPNTGELFF

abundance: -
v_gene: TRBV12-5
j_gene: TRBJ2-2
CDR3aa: CASGLVPTGNTGELFF

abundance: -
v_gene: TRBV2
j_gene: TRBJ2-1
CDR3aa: CATNMGGSPFNEQFF

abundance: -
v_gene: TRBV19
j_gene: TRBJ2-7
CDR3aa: CASSRDRGRQYF

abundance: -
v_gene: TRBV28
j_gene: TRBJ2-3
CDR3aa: CASSFLTSGVTDTQYF

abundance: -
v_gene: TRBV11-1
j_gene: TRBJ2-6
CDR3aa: CASSLVRRGPHSGANVLTF